This T cell receptor beta chain was sequenced for a study of regulatory T cells in long-lasting Graves disease. V was pared by 6 bases and J by 6 bases, with 9 bases between. The CDR3 runs to 11 residues. Looked up from germline, CDR1 is MNHNS and CDR2 is SASEGT. In building TCR beta libraries, iRepertoire HTBI primers were used together with Arm-PCR of CDR3 regions. TCRdb called the multiplex PCR reads again in MiXCR, with one record for every CDR3 protein. The top ten clones hold 18% of a sample with 680,000 or so distinct CDR3 sequences, roughly 15% of them seen once. Time point noted: newly diagnosed GD, antithyroid drugs for less than 3 months. The TCR library used RNA extracted from PBMCs. These same records also appear under a second study, on T cells in Graves' hyperthyroidism and ophthalmopathy.

The sequence came from a woman in her twenties or thirties with Graves disease. This sample comprised peripheral blood mononuclear cells (PBMCs), obtained at new diagnosis, from a patient treated with antithyroid drugs. The chain employs TRBV6-1 and TRBJ2-7, with no clear D. This CDR3 reads CASRDRFEQYF. CDR3 DNA sequence: TGTGCCAGCAGGGATCGTTTCGAGCAGTACTTC.